The source of this TCR beta chain is a study of shared clonotypes between healthy human individuals. The CDR3 consists of 13 residues. The germline V and J ends were trimmed by 0 bases and 7 bases, with 10 bases remaining between them. Germline CDR1 is SGHRS and CDR2 is YFSETQ. Sorted-subset replicate PCRs used about 0.2 ug DNA, some 33,000 T cell genomes. TCRdb's copy holds only in-frame clones and misses some; the assay was immunoSEQ multiplex PCR. The table has a few million clones, just under 95% seen once. Whole-study findings and limits: The authors sampled blood alone, and tissue repertoires likely differ. Estimated richness values were generally larger in naive subsets than in memory subsets.

Donors, without exception, were Caucasian adults residing in Nashville, Tennessee. Details on this clone: No antigen is known for it.

The chain employs TRBV5-1 and TRBJ1-2; no firm D call. This TCR derives from a man aged 18 to 35 in good health. Some clones in this sample may be carry-over from other donors' samples. Input material: naive CD4+ T cells from PBMCs. Regarding subset: CD45RA+ positively selected. The CDR3 DNA reads TGCGCCAGCAGCTTGGAGGAGGGAGGTGGCTACACCTTC. Protein sequence: CASSLEEGGGYTF. Drawing the rest from reference TRBV5-1 and TRBJ1-2, the complete variable domain is KAGVTQTPRYLIKTRGQQVTLSCSPISGHRSVSWYQQTPGQGLQFLFEYFSETQRNKGNFPGRFSGRQFSNSRSEMNVSTLELGDSALYLCASSLEEGGGYTFGSGTRLTVV.